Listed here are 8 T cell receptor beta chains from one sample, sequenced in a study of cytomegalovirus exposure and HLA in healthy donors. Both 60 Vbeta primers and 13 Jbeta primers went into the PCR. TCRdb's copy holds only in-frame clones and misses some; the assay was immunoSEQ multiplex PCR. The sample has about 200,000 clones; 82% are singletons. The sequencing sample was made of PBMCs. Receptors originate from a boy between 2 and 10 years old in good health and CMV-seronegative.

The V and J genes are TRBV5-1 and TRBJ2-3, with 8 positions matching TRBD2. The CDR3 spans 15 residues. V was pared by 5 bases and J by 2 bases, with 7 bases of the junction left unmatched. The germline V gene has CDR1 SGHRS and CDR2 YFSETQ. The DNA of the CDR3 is TGCGCCAGCAGTTCTGAGCGGGGGTCCACAGATACGCAGTATTTT. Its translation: CASSSERGSTDTQYF. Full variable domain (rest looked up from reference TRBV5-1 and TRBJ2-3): KAGVTQTPRYLIKTRGQQVTLSCSPISGHRSVSWYQQTPGQGLQFLFEYFSETQRNKGNFPGRFSGRQFSNSRSEMNVSTLELGDSALYLCASSSERGSTDTQYFGPGTRLTVL.

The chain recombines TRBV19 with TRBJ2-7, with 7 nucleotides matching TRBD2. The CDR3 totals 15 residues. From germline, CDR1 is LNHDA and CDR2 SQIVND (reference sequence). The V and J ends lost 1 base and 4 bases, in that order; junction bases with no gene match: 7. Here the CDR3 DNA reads TGTGCCAGTAGTATAGGGGGGACTACCAGATACGAGCAGTACTTC. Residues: CASSIGGTTRYEQYF.

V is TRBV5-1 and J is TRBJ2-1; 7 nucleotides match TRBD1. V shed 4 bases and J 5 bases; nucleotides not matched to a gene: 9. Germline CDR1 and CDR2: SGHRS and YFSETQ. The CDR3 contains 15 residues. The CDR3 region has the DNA TGCGCCAGCAGCCACCGGGACAGTTCCGACAATGAGCAGTTCTTC. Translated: CASSHRDSSDNEQFF.

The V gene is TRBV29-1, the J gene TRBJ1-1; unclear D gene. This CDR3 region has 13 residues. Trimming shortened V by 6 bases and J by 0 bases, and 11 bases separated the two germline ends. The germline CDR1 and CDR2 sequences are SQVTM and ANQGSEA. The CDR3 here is CSVQRVMNTEAFF. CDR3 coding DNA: TGCAGCGTCCAGAGGGTTATGAACACTGAAGCTTTCTTT. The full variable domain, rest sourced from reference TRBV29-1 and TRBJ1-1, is SAVISQKPSRDICQRGTSLTIQCQVDSQVTMMFWYRQQPGQSLTLIATANQGSEATYESGFVIDKFPISRPNLTFSTLTVSNMSPEDSSIYLCSVQRVMNTEAFFGQGTRLTVV.

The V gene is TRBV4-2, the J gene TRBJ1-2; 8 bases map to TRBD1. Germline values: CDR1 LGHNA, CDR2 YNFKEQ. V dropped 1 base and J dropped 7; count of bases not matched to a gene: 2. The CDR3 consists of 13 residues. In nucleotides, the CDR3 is TGTGCCAGCAGCCAAGGGACAGGGTTTGGCTACACCTTC. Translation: CASSQGTGFGYTF.

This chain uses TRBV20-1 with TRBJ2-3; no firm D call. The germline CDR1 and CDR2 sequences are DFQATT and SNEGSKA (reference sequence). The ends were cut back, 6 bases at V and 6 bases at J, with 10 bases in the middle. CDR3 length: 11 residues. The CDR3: CSAPREDTQYF. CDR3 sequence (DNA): TGCAGTGCCCCCCGTGAGGATACGCAGTATTTT.

Written as DNA, the CDR3 is TGTGCCAGCAGGAAAACTCAGGGAAGAGATACGCAGTATTTT. It specifies CASRKTQGRDTQYF. The rearrangement links TRBV6-5 to TRBJ2-3; maybe TRBD1 (5 bases). Per germline, CDR1 MNHEY and CDR2 SVGAGI. The CDR3 runs to 14 residues. V lost 6 bases and J lost 5, with 15 bases in between.

CDR3 amino acids: CASSQVYGLAGGNNEQFF. In DNA, the CDR3 is TGTGCCAGCAGCCAAGTCTACGGACTAGCGGGGGGCAACAATGAGCAGTTCTTC. J is TRBJ2-1 and V is TRBV4-2, with 14 bases identical to TRBD2. V gave up 1 base and J gave up 5 bases; unmatched junction bases: 7. Germline V lookup: CDR1 LGHNA, CDR2 YNFKEQ. The CDR3 sequence is 18 residues long.